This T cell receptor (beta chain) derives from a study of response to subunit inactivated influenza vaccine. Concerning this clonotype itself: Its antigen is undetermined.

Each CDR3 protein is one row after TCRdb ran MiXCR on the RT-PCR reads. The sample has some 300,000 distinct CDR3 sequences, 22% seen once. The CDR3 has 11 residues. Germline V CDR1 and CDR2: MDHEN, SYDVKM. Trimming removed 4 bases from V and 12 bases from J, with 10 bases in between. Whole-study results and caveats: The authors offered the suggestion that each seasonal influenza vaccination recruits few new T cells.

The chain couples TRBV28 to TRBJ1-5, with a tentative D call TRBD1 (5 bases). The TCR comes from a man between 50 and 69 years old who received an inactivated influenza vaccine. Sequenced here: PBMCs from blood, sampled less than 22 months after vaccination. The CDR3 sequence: CASSSTALQHF. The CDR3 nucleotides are TGTGCCAGCAGTTCGACAGCACTCCAGCATTTT.